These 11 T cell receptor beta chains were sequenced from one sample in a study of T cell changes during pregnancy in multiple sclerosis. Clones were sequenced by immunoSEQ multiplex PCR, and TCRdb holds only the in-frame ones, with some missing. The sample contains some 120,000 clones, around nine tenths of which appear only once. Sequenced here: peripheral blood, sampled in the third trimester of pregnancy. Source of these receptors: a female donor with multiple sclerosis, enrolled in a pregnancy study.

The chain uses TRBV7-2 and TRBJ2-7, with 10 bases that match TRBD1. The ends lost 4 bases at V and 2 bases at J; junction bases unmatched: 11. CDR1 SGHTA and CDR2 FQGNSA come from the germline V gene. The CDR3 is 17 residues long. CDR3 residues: CASSWMTGGAETYEQYF. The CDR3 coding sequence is TGTGCCAGCAGCTGGATGACAGGGGGCGCGGAGACCTACGAGCAGTACTTC.

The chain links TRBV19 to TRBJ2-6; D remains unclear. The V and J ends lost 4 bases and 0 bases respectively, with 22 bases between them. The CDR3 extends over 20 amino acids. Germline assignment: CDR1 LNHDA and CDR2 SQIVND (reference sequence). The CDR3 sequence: CASSTRLQWPPSSGANVLTF. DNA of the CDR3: TGTGCCAGTAGTACCCGCTTACAGTGGCCCCCGAGCTCTGGGGCCAACGTCCTGACTTTC.

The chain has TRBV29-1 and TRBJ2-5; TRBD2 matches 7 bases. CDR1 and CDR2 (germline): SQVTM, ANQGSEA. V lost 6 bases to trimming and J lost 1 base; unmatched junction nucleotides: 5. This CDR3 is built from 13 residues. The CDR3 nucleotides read TGCAGCGTGGCACCTAGCGGCCAAGAGACCCAGTACTTC. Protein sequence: CSVAPSGQETQYF.

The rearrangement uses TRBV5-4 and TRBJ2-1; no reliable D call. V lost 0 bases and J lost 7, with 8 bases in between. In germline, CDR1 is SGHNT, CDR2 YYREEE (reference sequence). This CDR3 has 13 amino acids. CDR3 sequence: CASSLAPGNEQFF. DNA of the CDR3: TGTGCCAGCAGCTTGGCCCCCGGGAATGAGCAGTTCTTC.

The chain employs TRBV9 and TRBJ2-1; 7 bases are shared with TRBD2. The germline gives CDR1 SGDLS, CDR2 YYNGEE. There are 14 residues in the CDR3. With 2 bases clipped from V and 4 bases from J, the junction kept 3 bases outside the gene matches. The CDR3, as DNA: TGTGCCAGCAGCGTGTCTAGCGGATACAATGAGCAGTTCTTC. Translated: CASSVSSGYNEQFF.

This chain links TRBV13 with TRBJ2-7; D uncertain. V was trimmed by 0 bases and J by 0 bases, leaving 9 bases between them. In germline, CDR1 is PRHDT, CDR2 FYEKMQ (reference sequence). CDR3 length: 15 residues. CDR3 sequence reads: CASSLGPRSSYEQYF. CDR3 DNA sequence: TGTGCCAGCAGCTTAGGTCCTCGGAGCTCCTACGAGCAGTACTTC.

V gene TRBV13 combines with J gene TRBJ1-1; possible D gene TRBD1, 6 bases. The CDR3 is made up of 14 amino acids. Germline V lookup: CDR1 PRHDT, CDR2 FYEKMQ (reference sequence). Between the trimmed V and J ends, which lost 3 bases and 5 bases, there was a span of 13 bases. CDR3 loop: CASSLAGRGTEAFF. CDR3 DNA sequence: TGTGCCAGCAGCTTGGCAGGAAGGGGGACTGAAGCTTTCTTT.

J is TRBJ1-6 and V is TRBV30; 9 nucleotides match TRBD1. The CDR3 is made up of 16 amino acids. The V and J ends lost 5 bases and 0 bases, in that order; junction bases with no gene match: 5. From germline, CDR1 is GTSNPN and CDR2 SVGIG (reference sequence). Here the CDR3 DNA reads TGTGCCTGGTCTCGACAGGGGGACTCCTATAATTCACCCCTCCACTTT. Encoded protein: CAWSRQGDSYNSPLHF.

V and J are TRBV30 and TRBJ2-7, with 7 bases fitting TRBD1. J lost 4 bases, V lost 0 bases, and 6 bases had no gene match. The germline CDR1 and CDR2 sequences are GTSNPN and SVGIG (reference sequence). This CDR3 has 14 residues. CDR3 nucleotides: TGTGCCTGGAGTGTGGAGAGGGGGCGTTACGAGCAGTACTTC. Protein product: CAWSVERGRYEQYF.

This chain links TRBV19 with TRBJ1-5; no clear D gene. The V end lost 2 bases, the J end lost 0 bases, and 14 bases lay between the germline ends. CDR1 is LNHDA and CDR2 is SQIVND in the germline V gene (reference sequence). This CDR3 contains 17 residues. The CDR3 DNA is TGTGCCAGTAGTATACTAGTAGACGGTTATAGCAATCAGCCCCAGCATTTT. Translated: CASSILVDGYSNQPQHF.

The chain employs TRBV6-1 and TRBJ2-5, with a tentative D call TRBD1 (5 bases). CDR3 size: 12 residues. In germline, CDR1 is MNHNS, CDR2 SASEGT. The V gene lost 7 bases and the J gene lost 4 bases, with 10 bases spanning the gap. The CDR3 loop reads CASNPGLETQYF. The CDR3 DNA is TGTGCCAGCAACCCAGGGTTAGAGACCCAGTACTTC.